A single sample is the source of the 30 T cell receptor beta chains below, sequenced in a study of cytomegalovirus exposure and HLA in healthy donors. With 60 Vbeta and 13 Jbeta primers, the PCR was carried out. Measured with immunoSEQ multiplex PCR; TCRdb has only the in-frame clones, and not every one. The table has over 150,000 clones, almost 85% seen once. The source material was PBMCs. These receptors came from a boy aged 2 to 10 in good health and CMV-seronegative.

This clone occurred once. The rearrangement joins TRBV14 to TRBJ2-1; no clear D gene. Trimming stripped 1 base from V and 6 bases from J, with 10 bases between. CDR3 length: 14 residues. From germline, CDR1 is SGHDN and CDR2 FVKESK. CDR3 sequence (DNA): TGTGCCAGCAGCCAAGGTTGGCGGTCCAATGAGCAGTTCTTC. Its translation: CASSQGWRSNEQFF.

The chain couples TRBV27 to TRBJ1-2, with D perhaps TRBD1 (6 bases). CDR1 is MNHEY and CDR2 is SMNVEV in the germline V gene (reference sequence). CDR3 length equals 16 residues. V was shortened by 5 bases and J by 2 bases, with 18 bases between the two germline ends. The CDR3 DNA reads TGTGCCAGCAGTATGACAGGTGCCGGGTCCAACTATGGCTACACCTTC. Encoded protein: CASSMTGAGSNYGYTF.

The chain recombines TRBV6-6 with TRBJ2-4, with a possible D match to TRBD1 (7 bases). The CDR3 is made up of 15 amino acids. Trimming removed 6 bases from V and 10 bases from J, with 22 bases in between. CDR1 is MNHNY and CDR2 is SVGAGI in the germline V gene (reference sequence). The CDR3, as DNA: TGTGCCAGCAGGCAGGGCGTTCAGGGGGGAGGAATTCAGTACTTC. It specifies CASRQGVQGGGIQYF.

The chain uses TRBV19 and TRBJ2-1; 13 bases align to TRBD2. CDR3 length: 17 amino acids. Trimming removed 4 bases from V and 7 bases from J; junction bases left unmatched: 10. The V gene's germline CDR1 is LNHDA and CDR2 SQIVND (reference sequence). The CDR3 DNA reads TGTGCCAGTAGTAGGAGACAACTAGCGGGGGGGGCAAATGAGCAGTTCTTC. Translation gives CASSRRQLAGGANEQFF.

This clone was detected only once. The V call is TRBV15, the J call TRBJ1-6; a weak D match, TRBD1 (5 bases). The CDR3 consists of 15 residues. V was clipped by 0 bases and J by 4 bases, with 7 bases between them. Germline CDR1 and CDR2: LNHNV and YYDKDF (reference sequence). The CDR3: CATSREGGYNSPLHF. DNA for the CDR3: TGTGCCACCAGCAGAGAGGGGGGATATAATTCACCCCTCCACTTT. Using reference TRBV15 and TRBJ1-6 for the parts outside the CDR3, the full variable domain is DAMVIQNPRYQVTQFGKPVTLSCSQTLNHNVMYWYQQKSSQAPKLLFHYYDKDFNNEADTPDNFQSRRPNTSFCFLDIRSPGLGDTAMYLCATSREGGYNSPLHFGNGTRLTVT.

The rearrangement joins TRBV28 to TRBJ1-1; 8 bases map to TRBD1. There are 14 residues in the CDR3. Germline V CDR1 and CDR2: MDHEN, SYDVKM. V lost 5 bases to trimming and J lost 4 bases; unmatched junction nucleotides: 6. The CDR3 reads CASSRVTGGTEAFF. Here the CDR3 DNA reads TGTGCCAGCAGTAGGGTTACAGGGGGCACTGAAGCTTTCTTT.

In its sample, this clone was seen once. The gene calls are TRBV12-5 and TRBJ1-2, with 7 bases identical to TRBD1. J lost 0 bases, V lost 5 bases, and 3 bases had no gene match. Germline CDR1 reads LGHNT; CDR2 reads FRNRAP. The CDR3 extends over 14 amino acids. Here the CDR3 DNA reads TGTGCTAGTGGTCCAGGGGGAACTAACTATGGCTACACCTTC. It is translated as CASGPGGTNYGYTF.

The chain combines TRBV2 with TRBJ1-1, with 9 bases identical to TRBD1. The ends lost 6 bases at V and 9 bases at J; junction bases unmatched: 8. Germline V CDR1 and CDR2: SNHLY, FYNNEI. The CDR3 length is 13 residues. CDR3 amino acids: CASSGQGRGKAFF. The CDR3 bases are TGTGCCAGCAGCGGACAGGGGCGAGGAAAAGCTTTCTTT.

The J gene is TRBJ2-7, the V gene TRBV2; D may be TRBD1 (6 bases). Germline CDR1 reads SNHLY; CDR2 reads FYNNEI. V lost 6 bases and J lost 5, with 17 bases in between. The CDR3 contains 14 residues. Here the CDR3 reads CASRAITGLHEQYF. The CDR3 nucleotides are TGTGCCAGCAGAGCGATCACAGGGCTCCACGAGCAGTACTTC.

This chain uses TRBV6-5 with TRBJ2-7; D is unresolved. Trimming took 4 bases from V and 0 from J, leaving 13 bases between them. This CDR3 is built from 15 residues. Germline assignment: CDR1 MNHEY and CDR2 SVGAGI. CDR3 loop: CASSSLSPGSYEQYF. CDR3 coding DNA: TGTGCCAGCAGTTCCCTCAGTCCAGGCTCCTACGAGCAGTACTTC.

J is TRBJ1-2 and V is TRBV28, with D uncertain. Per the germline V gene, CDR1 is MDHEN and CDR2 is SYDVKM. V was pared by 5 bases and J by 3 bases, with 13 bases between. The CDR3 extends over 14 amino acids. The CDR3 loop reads CASSPNSGYYGYTF. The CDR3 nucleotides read TGTGCCAGCAGTCCCAATTCGGGGTACTATGGCTACACCTTC.

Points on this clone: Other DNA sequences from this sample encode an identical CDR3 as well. Here the CDR3 reads CASSRLAGEETQYF. CDR3 bases: TGTGCCAGTAGCCGCCTAGCGGGAGAGGAGACCCAGTACTTC. J is TRBJ2-5 and V is TRBV19; TRBD2 matches at 10 bases. CDR1 and CDR2 (germline): LNHDA, SQIVND (reference sequence). The CDR3 loop spans 14 amino acids. V lost 6 bases and J lost 5; bases outside the gene matches: 6.

CDR3 in DNA: TGTGCCAGCAGCATCCGACTAGCGGGAGGTCCTATCTACAATGAGCAGTTCTTC. Its translation is CASSIRLAGGPIYNEQFF. The chain has TRBV5-6 and TRBJ2-1; 13 positions match TRBD2. Germline values: CDR1 SGHDT, CDR2 YYEEEE. Trimming removed 4 bases from V and 3 bases from J; junction bases left unmatched: 10. The length of the CDR3 is 18 residues.

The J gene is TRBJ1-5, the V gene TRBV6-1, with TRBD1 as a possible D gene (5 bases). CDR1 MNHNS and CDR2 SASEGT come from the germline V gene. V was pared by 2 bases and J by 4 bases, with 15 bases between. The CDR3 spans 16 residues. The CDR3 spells CASSEPAGLSNQPQHF. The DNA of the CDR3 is TGTGCCAGCAGTGAACCGGCAGGGCTTAGTAATCAGCCCCAGCATTTT.

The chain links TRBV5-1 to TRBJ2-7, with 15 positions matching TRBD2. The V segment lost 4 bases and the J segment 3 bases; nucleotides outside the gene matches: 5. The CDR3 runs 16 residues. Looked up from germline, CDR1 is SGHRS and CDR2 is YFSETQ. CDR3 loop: CASSPGTSGRNYEQYF. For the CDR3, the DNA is TGCGCCAGCAGCCCTGGGACTAGCGGGAGGAACTACGAGCAGTACTTC.

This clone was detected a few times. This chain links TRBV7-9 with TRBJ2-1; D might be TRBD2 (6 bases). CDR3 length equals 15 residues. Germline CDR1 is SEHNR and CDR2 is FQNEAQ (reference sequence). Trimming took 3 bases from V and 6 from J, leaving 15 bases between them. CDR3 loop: CASSLRGLYSNEQFF. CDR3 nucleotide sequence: TGTGCCAGCAGCTTGAGGGGACTTTACTCCAATGAGCAGTTCTTC.

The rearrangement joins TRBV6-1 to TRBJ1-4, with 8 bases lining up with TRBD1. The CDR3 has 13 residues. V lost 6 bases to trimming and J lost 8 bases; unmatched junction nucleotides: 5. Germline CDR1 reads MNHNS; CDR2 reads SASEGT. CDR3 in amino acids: CASRDRVNEKLFF. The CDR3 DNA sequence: TGTGCCAGCAGGGACAGGGTGAACGAAAAACTGTTTTTT.

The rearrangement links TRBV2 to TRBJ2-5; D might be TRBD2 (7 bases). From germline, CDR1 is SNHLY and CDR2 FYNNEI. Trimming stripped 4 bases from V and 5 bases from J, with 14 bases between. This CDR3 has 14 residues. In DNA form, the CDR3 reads TGTGCCAGCAGTGGCCAGGGGCGGGGGGAGACCCAGTACTTC. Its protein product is CASSGQGRGETQYF.

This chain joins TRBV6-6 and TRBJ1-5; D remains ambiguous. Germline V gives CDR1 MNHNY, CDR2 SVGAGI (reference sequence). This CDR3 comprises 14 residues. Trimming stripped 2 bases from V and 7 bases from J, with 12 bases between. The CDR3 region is CASSYELSSQPQHF. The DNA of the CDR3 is TGTGCCAGCAGTTACGAGTTATCGAGCCAGCCCCAGCATTTT.

The CDR3 DNA reads as TGTGCCAGCAGCTGGGGACAGGGGGAAGCTTTCTTT. Amino acid sequence: CASSWGQGEAFF. The chain carries TRBV13 and TRBJ1-1; TRBD1 agrees at 10 bases. Germline CDR1 PRHDT, CDR2 FYEKMQ (reference sequence). Trimming cost V 4 bases and J 8 bases; bases outside gene matches: 1. The CDR3 sequence is 12 residues long.

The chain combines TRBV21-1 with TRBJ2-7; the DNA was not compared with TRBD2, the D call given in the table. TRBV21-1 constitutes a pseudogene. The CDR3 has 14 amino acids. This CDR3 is CATPREAGPYEQYF. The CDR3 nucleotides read TGTGCCACCCCCCGGGAAGCGGGGCCCTACGAGCAGTACTTC.

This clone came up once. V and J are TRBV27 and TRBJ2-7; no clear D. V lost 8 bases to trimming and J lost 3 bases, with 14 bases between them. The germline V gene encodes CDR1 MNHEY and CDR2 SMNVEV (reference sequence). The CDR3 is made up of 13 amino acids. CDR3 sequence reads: CASQELEGYEQYF. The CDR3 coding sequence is TGTGCCAGCCAGGAACTGGAAGGCTACGAGCAGTACTTC.

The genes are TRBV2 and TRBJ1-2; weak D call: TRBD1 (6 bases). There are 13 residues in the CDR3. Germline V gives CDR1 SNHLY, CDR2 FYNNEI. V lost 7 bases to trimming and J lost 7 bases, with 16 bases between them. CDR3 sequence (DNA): TGTGCCAGCACCACGGGGGGGCGAGGTGGCTACACCTTC. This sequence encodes CASTTGGRGGYTF. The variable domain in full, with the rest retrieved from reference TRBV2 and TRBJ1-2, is EPEVTQTPSHQVTQMGQEVILRCVPISNHLYFYWYRQILGQKVEFLVSFYNNEISEKSEIFDDQFSVERPDGSNFTLKIRSTKLEDSAMYFCASTTGGRGGYTFGSGTRLTVV.

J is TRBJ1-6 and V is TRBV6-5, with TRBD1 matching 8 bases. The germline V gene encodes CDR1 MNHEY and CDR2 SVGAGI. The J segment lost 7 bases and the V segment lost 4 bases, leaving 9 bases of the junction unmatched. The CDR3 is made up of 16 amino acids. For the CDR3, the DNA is TGTGCCAGCAGTTCGGACAAAACAGGGGGAAATTCACCCCTCCACTTT. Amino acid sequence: CASSSDKTGGNSPLHF.

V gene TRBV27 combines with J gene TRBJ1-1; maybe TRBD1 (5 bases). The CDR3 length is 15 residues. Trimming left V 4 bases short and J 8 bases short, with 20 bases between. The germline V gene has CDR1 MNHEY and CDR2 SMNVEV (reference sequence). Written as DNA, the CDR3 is TGTGCCAGCAGTTCCGACAGAGAAGCAGTTAGGGAAGCTTTCTTT. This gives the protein CASSSDREAVREAFF.

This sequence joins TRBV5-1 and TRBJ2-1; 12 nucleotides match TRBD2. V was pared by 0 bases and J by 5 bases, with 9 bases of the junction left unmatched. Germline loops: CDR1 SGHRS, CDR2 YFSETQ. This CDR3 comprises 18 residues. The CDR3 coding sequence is TGCGCCAGCAGCTTGGTGCTAGCGGGAGGGGGCAGGAACAATGAGCAGTTCTTC. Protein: CASSLVLAGGGRNNEQFF.

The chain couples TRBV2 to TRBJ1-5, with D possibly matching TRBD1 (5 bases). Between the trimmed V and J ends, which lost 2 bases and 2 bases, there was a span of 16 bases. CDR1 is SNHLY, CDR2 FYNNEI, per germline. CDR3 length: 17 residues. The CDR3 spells CASSESGQGWGNQPQHF. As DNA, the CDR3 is TGTGCCAGCAGTGAATCCGGCCAGGGCTGGGGCAATCAGCCCCAGCATTTT.

CDR3 residues: CASSDLFVYNEQFF. The DNA for the CDR3 is TGTGCCAGCAGTGATCTTTTTGTGTACAATGAGCAGTTCTTC. The chain combines TRBV6-1 with TRBJ2-1, with D unresolved. The CDR3 sequence is 14 residues long. Per the germline V gene, CDR1 is MNHNS and CDR2 is SASEGT. The V end was cut by 3 bases, the J end by 4 bases, with 10 bases between.

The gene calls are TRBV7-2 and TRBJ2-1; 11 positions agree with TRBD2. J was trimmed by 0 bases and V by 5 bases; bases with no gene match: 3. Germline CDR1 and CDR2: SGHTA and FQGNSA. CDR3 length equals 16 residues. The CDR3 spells CASSLSGRVSYNEQFF. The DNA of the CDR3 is TGTGCCAGCAGCCTTAGCGGGAGGGTCTCCTACAATGAGCAGTTCTTC.

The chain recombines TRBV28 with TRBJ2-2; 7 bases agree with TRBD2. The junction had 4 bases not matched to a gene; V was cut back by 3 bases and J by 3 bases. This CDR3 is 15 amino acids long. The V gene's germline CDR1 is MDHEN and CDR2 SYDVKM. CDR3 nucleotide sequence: TGTGCCAGCAGTTTGGGGCGGGAGCACACCGGGGAGCTGTTTTTT. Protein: CASSLGREHTGELFF.